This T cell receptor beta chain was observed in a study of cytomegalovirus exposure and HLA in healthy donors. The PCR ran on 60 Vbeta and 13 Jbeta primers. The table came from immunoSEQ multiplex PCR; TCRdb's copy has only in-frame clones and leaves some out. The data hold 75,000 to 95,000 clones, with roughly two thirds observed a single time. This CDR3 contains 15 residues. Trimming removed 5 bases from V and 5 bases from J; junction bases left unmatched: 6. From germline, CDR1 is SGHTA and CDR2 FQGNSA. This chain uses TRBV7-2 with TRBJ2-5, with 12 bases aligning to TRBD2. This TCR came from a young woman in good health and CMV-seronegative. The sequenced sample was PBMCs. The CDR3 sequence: CASSRLAGVAETQYF. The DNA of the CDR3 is TGTGCCAGCAGCAGACTAGCGGGAGTAGCGGAGACCCAGTACTTC.